Sequencing of this T cell receptor beta chain was carried out in a study of T cell changes during pregnancy in multiple sclerosis. V was clipped by 3 bases and J by 8 bases; unmatched bases: 7. Germline V gene sequence: CDR1 SGHAT, CDR2 FQNNGV. The CDR3 is 15 amino acids. Clones were sequenced by immunoSEQ multiplex PCR, and TCRdb holds only the in-frame ones, with some missing. In the table there are roughly 48,000 clones, 85% to 95% of which are singletons. The specimen comprised CD4+ T cells from peripheral blood mononuclear cells, sampled in the second trimester of pregnancy. This chain connects TRBV11-2 to TRBJ2-3; 11 bases agree with TRBD2. The source is a female donor in good health, enrolled as a control in a pregnancy study. The CDR3 protein is CASSFSGRGRGTQYF. The CDR3 DNA is TGTGCCAGCAGCTTTAGCGGGAGGGGGAGGGGTACGCAGTATTTT.